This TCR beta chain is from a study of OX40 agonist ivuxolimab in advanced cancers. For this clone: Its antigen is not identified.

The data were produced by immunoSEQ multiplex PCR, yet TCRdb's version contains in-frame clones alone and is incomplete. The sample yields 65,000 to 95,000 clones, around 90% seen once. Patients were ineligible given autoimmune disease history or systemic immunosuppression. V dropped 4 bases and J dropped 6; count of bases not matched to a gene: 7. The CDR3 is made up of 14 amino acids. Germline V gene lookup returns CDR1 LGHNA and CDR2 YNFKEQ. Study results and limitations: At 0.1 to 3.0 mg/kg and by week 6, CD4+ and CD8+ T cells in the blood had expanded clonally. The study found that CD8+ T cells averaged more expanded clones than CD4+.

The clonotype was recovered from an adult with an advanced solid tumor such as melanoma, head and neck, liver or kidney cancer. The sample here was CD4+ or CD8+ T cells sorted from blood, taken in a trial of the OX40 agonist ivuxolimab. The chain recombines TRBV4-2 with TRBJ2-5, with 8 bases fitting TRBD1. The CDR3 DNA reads TGTGCCAGCAGCCTGGGACAGGACGTCCAGACCCAGTACTTC. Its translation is CASSLGQDVQTQYF.